Listed below are T cell receptor beta chains from one sample, sequenced in a study of cytomegalovirus exposure and HLA in healthy donors. The table came from immunoSEQ multiplex PCR; TCRdb's copy has only in-frame clones and leaves some out. The sample yields about 180,000 clones, 65% to 85% seen once. Sequenced: PBMCs. The receptors stem from a man aged 60-69 years in good health and CMV-seronegative. Each CDR3 is given with its conserved first and last residue. The D gene is left open where the match is weak. Not all rows give a size; the values are once, few, many and, for expanded clones, a class.

NA,TRBV27,TRBJ2-7,NA,TGTGCCAGCAGCATGGATGTAGCGAACGAGCAGTACTTC,CASSMDVANEQYF
once,TRBV11-3,TRBJ1-6,NA,TGTGCCAGCAGCTTAGGACAGAATTCACCCCTCCACTTT,CASSLGQNSPLHF
NA,TRBV5-4,TRBJ2-6,TRBD1,TGTGCCAGCAGCTCGAGTACAGGGGCAGCTGGGGCCAACGTCCTGACTTTC,CASSSSTGAAGANVLTF
NA,TRBV27,TRBJ2-3,NA,TGTGCCAGCAGCCAGCAGCGGTCTAGCACAGATACGCAGTATTTT,CASSQQRSSTDTQYF
NA,TRBV7-2,TRBJ1-5,TRBD1,TGTGCCAGCAGTAAAACAGGGGACAACAATCAGCCCCAGCATTTT,CASSKTGDNNQPQHF
NA,TRBV5-6,TRBJ2-7,NA,TGTGCCAGCAGCTCGACAGGGAGGTACGAGCAGTACTTC,CASSSTGRYEQYF
NA,TRBV4-1,TRBJ2-7,TRBD2,TGCGCCAGCAGCAAAAGACTAGCGGGTCAAGACTACGAGCAGTACTTC,CASSKRLAGQDYEQYF
few,TRBV11-3,TRBJ2-7,NA,TGTGCCAGCAGCTTGGGCCCCTCCTCCTACGAGCAGTACTTC,CASSLGPSSYEQYF
NA,TRBV6-1,TRBJ1-3,NA,TGTGCCAGCAGTGAGAGAAGATCTGGAAACACCATATATTTT,CASSERRSGNTIYF
NA,TRBV13,TRBJ1-2,NA,TGTGCCAGCAGCTTAAGCGAGTCAGGGGCAGCGAACTATGGCTACACCTTC,CASSLSESGAANYGYTF
NA,TRBV11-3,TRBJ2-6,NA,TGTGCCCGCTCTGGGGCCAACGTCCTGACTTTC,CARSGANVLTF
NA,TRBV7-8,TRBJ2-7,TRBD2,TGTGCCAGCAGCTTCGGACTAGCGGGACCTTCCTACGAGCAGTACTTC,CASSFGLAGPSYEQYF
once,TRBV30,TRBJ1-1,TRBD1,TGTGCCTGGATTCCTCCAGGGGGTACTATGAACACTGAAGCTTTCTTT,CAWIPPGGTMNTEAFF
NA,TRBV7-6,TRBJ2-7,TRBD1,TGTGCCAGCAGCTTGGGGACAGGATTCGACGAGCAGTACTTC,CASSLGTGFDEQYF
NA,TRBV6-1,TRBJ1-2,NA,TGTGCCAGCAACAACTATGGCACGCCTAACTATGGCTACACCTTC,CASNNYGTPNYGYTF
NA,TRBV27,TRBJ2-2,TRBD2,TGTGCCAGCAGTTTTGGTACTAGCGGGGTTGGCGGGGAGCTGTTTTTT,CASSFGTSGVGGELFF
few,TRBV9,TRBJ2-3,TRBD2,TGTGCCAGCAGCCCAATCAAGCGTGCTAGCGGAAACACAGATACGCAGTATTTT,CASSPIKRASGNTDTQYF
NA,TRBV11-2,TRBJ2-7,NA,TGTGCCAGCAGCTTAAACTACTACGAGCAGTACTTC,CASSLNYYEQYF
NA,TRBV9,TRBJ2-7,NA,TGTGCCAGCAGCGGAGGGCCTGGGACTCCATACGAGCAGTACTTC,CASSGGPGTPYEQYF
NA,TRBV6-5,TRBJ1-4,NA,TGTGCCAGCAGTTGGCAGCGGGGGGAAAAACTGTTTTTT,CASSWQRGEKLFF